The sequence of this T cell receptor beta chain was determined in a study of shared clonotypes between healthy human individuals. The CDR3 covers 18 residues. V lost 0 bases and J lost 2; bases outside the gene matches: 5. The V gene's germline CDR1 is LNHNV and CDR2 YYDKDF (reference sequence). Researchers sequenced unsorted PBMC DNA using ten immunoSEQ deep assay plates. Profiling relied on immunoSEQ multiplex PCR, and the TCRdb table lists in-frame clones only, not all of them. The table has fewer than 650,000 clones, around 78% seen once. Sequencing input: PBMCs. The receptor was derived from a middle-aged woman in good health. Some clones in this sample may be carry-over from other donors' samples. The V call is TRBV15, the J call TRBJ2-1; TRBD2 agrees at 12 bases. CDR3 nucleotides: TGTGCCACCAGCAGAGATCCCCTAGCGGGAGGGCCCTACAATGAGCAGTTCTTC. Translation: CATSRDPLAGGPYNEQFF.